These 8 T cell receptor beta chains came from one sample sequenced in a study of graft-versus-host responses after intestinal transplantation. No antigen is known for these receptors. The method was immunoSEQ multiplex PCR; TCRdb's version includes in-frame clones alone and lacks a portion of them. The repertoire holds over 65,000 clones, with around 93% as singletons. Specimen: unstimulated CD8+ T cells sorted from spleen or lymph node cells, collected before transplant. The receptors derive from a human donor who was the organ donor for an intestinal transplant.

This chain joins TRBV28 and TRBJ2-5, with a tentative D call TRBD1 (6 bases). V lost 1 base and J 4 bases, leaving 22 bases between the germline ends. This CDR3 has 18 residues. CDR1 and CDR2 (germline): MDHEN, SYDVKM. CDR3 loop: CASSLSLRGHLGTETQYF. The CDR3 nucleotides read TGTGCCAGCAGTTTATCCCTTCGGGGACACCTGGGGACAGAGACCCAGTACTTC.

This chain uses TRBV7-2 with TRBJ2-5; 9 bases agree with TRBD2. Germline V gives CDR1 SGHTA, CDR2 FQGNSA. This CDR3 comprises 16 residues. J was trimmed by 11 bases and V by 4 bases; bases with no gene match: 17. For the CDR3, the DNA is TGTGCCAGCAGCTCCTACCACCCAGCGGGAGGATATGAGCAGTACTTC. It codes for CASSSYHPAGGYEQYF.

The chain combines TRBV6-6 with TRBJ2-7, with D possibly called TRBD1 or TRBD2 (6 bases each). The germline V gene has CDR1 MNHNY and CDR2 SVGAGI (reference sequence). The CDR3 loop spans 15 amino acids. The germline V and J ends were trimmed by 7 bases and 2 bases, with 18 bases remaining between them. This CDR3 is CASTPIGGGPYEQYF. In nucleotides, the CDR3 is TGTGCCAGCACCCCTATAGGTGGGGGGCCCTACGAGCAGTACTTC.

The CDR3: CASSFYGINTGELFF. In nucleotides, the CDR3 is TGTGCCAGCAGCTTTTACGGGATTAACACCGGGGAGCTGTTTTTT. This chain joins TRBV5-4 and TRBJ2-2, with a weak D call TRBD2 (5 bases). There are 15 residues in the CDR3. Trimming left V 2 bases short and J 2 bases short, with 10 bases between. Germline CDR1 reads SGHNT; CDR2 reads YYREEE (reference sequence).

This sequence joins TRBV9 and TRBJ2-7; TRBD1 agrees at 7 bases. CDR1 is SGDLS, CDR2 YYNGEE, per germline. J was trimmed by 2 bases and V by 0 bases; bases with no gene match: 5. The CDR3 spans 15 residues. CDR3 coding DNA: TGTGCCAGCAGCGTAGGAAGGGACAGACCCTACGAGCAGTACTTC. Its protein product is CASSVGRDRPYEQYF.

As regards this clone: Just one base apart from a much larger clone, this may be a read error. This chain connects TRBV4-2 to TRBJ1-5; D may be TRBD1 (5 bases). The V gene's germline CDR1 is LGHNA and CDR2 YNFKEQ. The CDR3 has 15 amino acids. Trimming took off 0 bases at V and 5 bases at J, with 11 bases between the two ends. The CDR3 is CASSQDEGRYQPQHF. CDR3 sequence (DNA): TGTGCCAGCAGCCAAGATGAGGGACGTTATCAGCCCCAGCATTTT.

The chain couples TRBV7-9 to TRBJ2-4, with TRBD1 as a possible D gene (6 bases). The CDR3 runs 15 residues. Germline V gives CDR1 SEHNR, CDR2 FQNEAQ (reference sequence). Trimming left V 5 bases short and J 2 bases short, with 13 bases between. The CDR3, as DNA: TGTGCCAGCAGCCCGGTGGGGGCTTCCAAAAACATTCAGTACTTC. Its protein is CASSPVGASKNIQYF.

The chain has TRBV27 and TRBJ2-2; TRBD1 aligns across 12 bases. This CDR3 spans 18 amino acids. J was trimmed by 5 bases and V by 6 bases; bases with no gene match: 13. Germline V CDR1 and CDR2: MNHEY, SMNVEV (reference sequence). CDR3 sequence (DNA): TGTGCCAGCAGCTCCCTCCGGGACAGGGGGCTCAGTACCGGGGAGCTGTTTTTT. This gives the protein CASSSLRDRGLSTGELFF.